The clone carrying this T cell receptor (beta chain) occurred a few times. The antigen is undetermined. PCR was performed using 60 Vbeta and 13 Jbeta primers. Profiling relied on immunoSEQ multiplex PCR, and the TCRdb table lists in-frame clones only, not all of them. The top ten hold roughly 2% of the sample, which has under 95,000 clones, 7.6% seen once. Donors were ostensibly healthy at sampling, although undocumented immune exposures were probable. CDR3 size: 16 residues. Germline V gene data show CDR1 as SQVTM and CDR2 as ANQGSEA. With 0 bases clipped from V and 3 bases from J, the junction kept 8 bases outside the gene matches. The data were taken from a study of cytomegalovirus exposure and HLA in healthy donors. Study observations and caveats: Common viral pathogens seemed, in a later analysis, to connect with several of the most significant clusters.

The chain combines TRBV29-1 with TRBJ2-7, with 10 bases identical to TRBD2. This TCR derives from a man aged 50-60 years in good health and CMV-seronegative. The sample consisted of PBMCs. CDR3 protein: CSVEERLGTSDYEQYF. CDR3 DNA: TGCAGCGTTGAAGAGCGTTTGGGGACTAGCGACTACGAGCAGTACTTC.